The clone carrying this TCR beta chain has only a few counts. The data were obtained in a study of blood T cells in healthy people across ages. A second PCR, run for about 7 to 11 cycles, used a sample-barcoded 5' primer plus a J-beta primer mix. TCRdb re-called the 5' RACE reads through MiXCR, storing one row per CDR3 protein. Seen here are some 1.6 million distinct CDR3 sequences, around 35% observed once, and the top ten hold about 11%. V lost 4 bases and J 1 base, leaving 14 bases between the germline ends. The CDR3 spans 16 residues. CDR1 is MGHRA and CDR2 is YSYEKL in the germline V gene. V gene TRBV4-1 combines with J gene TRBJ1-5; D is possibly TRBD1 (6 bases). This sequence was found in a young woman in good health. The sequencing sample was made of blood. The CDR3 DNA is TGCGCCAGCAGCCCGGTTTTGGACAGCAGCAATCAGCCCCAGCATTTT. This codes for CASSPVLDSSNQPQHF.